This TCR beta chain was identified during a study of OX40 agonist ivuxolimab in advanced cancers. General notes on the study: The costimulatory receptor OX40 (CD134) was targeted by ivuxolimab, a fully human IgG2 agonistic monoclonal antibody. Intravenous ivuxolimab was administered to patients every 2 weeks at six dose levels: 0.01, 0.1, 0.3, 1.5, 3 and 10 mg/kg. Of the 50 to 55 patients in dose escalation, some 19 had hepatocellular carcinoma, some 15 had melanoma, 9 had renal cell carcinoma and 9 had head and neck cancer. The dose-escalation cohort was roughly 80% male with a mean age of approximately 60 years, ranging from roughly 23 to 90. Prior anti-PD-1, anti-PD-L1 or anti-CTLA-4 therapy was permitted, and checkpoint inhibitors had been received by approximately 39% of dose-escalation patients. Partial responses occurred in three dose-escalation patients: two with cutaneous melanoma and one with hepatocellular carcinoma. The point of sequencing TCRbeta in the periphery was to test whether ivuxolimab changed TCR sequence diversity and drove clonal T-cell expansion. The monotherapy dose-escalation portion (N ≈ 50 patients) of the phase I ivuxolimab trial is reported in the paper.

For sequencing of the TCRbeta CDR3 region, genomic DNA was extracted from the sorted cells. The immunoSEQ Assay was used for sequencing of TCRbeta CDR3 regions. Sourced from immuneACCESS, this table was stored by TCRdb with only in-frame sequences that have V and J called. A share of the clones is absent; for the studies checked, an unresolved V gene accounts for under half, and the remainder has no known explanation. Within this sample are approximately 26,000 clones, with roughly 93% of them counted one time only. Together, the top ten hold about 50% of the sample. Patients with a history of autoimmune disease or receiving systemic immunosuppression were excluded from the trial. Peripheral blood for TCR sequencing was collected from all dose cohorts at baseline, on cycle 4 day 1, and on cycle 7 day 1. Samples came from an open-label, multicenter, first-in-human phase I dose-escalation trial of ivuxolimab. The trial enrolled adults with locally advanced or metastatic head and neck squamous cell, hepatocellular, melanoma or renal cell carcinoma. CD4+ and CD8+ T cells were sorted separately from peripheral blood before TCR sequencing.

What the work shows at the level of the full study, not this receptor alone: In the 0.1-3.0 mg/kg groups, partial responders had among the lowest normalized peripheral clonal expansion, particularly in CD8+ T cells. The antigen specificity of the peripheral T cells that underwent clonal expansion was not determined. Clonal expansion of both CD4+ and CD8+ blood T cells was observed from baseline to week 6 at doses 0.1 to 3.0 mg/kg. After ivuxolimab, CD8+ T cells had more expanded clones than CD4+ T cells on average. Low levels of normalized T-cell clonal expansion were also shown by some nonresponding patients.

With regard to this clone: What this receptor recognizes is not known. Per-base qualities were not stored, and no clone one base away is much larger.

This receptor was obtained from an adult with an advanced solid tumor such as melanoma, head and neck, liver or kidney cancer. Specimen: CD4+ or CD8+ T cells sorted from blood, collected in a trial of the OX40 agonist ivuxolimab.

The bases are TGTGCCAGCAGTTCGACTTACGGGGTGATCTATGGCTACACCTTC. This is translated as CASSSTYGVIYGYTF. The sequence is built from TRBV6-5 and TRBJ1-2; the D gene is not confidently resolved. CDR1 and CDR2, per the germline V gene, are MNHEY and SVGAGI. V lost 4 bases and J lost 4 bases; the stretch between them is 16 bases long. The CDR3 measures 15 amino acids from cysteine to phenylalanine. Kept here is only the CDR3 DNA, which spans 45 bases and is read in frame from base 1.